This section outlines one T cell receptor (beta chain) sequence together with its context. The data originate from a study of blood T cell repertoires in COVID-19. Study context: Acute and convalescent COVID-19 specimens originated in the United States, Italy and Spain.

The length of the CDR3 is 15 residues. V gave up 0 bases and J gave up 10 bases, with 13 bases separating them. Germline assignment: CDR1 LGHNA and CDR2 YSLEER. As originally analysed: Amplification of reference gene primers was used by the study to estimate nucleated cell counts. This table comes from immunoSEQ multiplex PCR, and its TCRdb copy is limited to in-frame clones, with some not included. Clone size and the V and J calls come from that table; the DNA yielded D and trimming. This table has 45,000 to 55,000 clones, roughly 84% appearing once. Sample: peripheral blood. The source is a man aged 45-60 years with acute or convalescent COVID-19. This chain connects TRBV4-3 to TRBJ1-6, with D possibly matching TRBD1 (6 bases). The CDR3 DNA sequence: TGCGCCAGCAGCCAAGATATTGCGGGGGCCTCACCCCTCCACTTT. Amino acids: CASSQDIAGASPLHF.